This T cell receptor beta chain was documented in a study of blood T cell repertoires in COVID-19. Sequencing used immunoSEQ multiplex PCR; TCRdb keeps in-frame clones, though not all of them. The top ten clones hold about 5.2% of a sample with about 330,000 clones, more than 75% of them seen once. Germline CDR1 is LNHDA and CDR2 is SQIVND (reference sequence). V lost 4 bases, J lost 4 bases, and 13 bases lay in between. The length of the CDR3 is 14 residues. This clonotype was obtained from a woman in her twenties or thirties who had recovered from COVID-19. Sequenced material: PBMCs or T cells enriched from blood (not recorded which). The rearrangement uses TRBV19 and TRBJ1-2, with TRBD1 as a possible D gene (6 bases). The CDR3 sequence is CASSNMGASYGYTF. The CDR3 DNA reads as TGTGCCAGTAGTAATATGGGGGCCTCCTATGGCTACACCTTC.